This is a list of T cell receptor beta chains from one sample in a study of shared clonotypes between healthy human individuals. Method: immunoSEQ multiplex PCR; TCRdb's copy keeps in-frame clones and lacks some. In the table there are 550,000 to 600,000 clones, around 78% of which are singletons. What was sequenced was PBMCs. All receptors derive from a middle-aged woman in good health. Some clones in this sample may be carry-over from other donors' samples. The CDR3 runs from the conserved cysteine through the conserved F or W. The D gene is left open where the match is weak. The size entry is marked missing in some rows and otherwise reads once, few, many or a size class.

D gene: -; V gene: TRBV6-5; J gene: TRBJ2-7; clone size: -; CDR3 DNA: TGTGCCAGCAGTTACTCAAGGACAGCCACCTACGAGCAGTACTTC; CDR3 protein: CASSYSRTATYEQYF
D gene: TRBD1; V gene: TRBV28; J gene: TRBJ2-7; clone size: -; CDR3 DNA: TGTGCCAGCAGACAACAGGGGATGTCCTACGAGCAGTACTTC; CDR3 protein: CASRQQGMSYEQYF
D gene: -; V gene: TRBV4-1; J gene: TRBJ2-5; clone size: -; CDR3 DNA: TGCGCCAGCAGCCAATCCCCTAGGGCCGGGAGACGGGAGACCCAGTACTTC; CDR3 protein: CASSQSPRAGRRETQYF
D gene: -; V gene: TRBV5-1; J gene: TRBJ2-5; clone size: -; CDR3 DNA: TGCGCCAGCAGCTTACCAGGGAGGGAGACCCAGTACTTC; CDR3 protein: CASSLPGRETQYF
D gene: -; V gene: TRBV21-1; J gene: TRBJ2-7; clone size: -; CDR3 DNA: TGTGCCAGCAGCCCTAGCCGGGACAGGTTCTACGAGCAGTACTTC; CDR3 protein: CASSPSRDRFYEQYF
D gene: TRBD1; V gene: TRBV4-2; J gene: TRBJ2-7; clone size: -; CDR3 DNA: TGTGCCAGCAGCTTCGACCGGACAGGGAGCCACGAGCAGTACTTC; CDR3 protein: CASSFDRTGSHEQYF
D gene: -; V gene: TRBV19; J gene: TRBJ1-3; clone size: few; CDR3 DNA: TGTGCCAGTAGTGAACCAGTAGGCTCTGGAAACACCATATATTTT; CDR3 protein: CASSEPVGSGNTIYF
D gene: TRBD1; V gene: TRBV5-1; J gene: TRBJ1-5; clone size: few; CDR3 DNA: TGCGCCAGCAGCTTGGCGGGACAGGATAATCAGCCCCAGCATTTT; CDR3 protein: CASSLAGQDNQPQHF
D gene: -; V gene: TRBV18; J gene: TRBJ2-2; clone size: -; CDR3 DNA: TGTGCCAGCTCACGAGCGGAGTCGGGCACCGGGGAGCTGTTTTTT; CDR3 protein: CASSRAESGTGELFF
D gene: TRBD2; V gene: TRBV4-2; J gene: TRBJ2-1; clone size: once; CDR3 DNA: TGTGCCAGCAGCCAAGAAGGATTGGGACTAGGGCTTTACAATGAGCAGTTCTTC; CDR3 protein: CASSQEGLGLGLYNEQFF
D gene: -; V gene: TRBV6-5; J gene: TRBJ1-2; clone size: -; CDR3 DNA: TGTGCCAGCAGTTACTTCCAACAGGGAACCTATGGCTACACCTTC; CDR3 protein: CASSYFQQGTYGYTF
D gene: TRBD1; V gene: TRBV27; J gene: TRBJ1-3; clone size: -; CDR3 DNA: TGTGCCAGCAGTCCACAGGGGGCGGCTGGAAACACCATATATTTT; CDR3 protein: CASSPQGAAGNTIYF
D gene: -; V gene: TRBV30; J gene: TRBJ1-1; clone size: -; CDR3 DNA: TGTGCCTCGGAGGGGGGGTCACCAAGTGGCACTGAAGCTTTCTTT; CDR3 protein: CASEGGSPSGTEAFF
D gene: -; V gene: TRBV28; J gene: TRBJ1-1; clone size: many; CDR3 DNA: TGTGCCAGCAGTTTCCAGAGAACTGAAGCTTTCTTT; CDR3 protein: CASSFQRTEAFF
D gene: TRBD2; V gene: TRBV7-6; J gene: TRBJ2-1; clone size: -; CDR3 DNA: TGTGCCAGCAGCTTATCGGTTAGCGGGAGGCCCAATGAGCAGTTCTTC; CDR3 protein: CASSLSVSGRPNEQFF
D gene: -; V gene: TRBV11-2; J gene: TRBJ2-1; clone size: -; CDR3 DNA: TGTGCCAGCAGCTTAGTGTTGCAGGGGCTCCTGTTCTTC; CDR3 protein: CASSLVLQGLLFF
D gene: -; V gene: TRBV28; J gene: TRBJ1-3; clone size: -; CDR3 DNA: TGTGCCAGCAGTTTGTGGACAGCACGGAACACCATATATTTT; CDR3 protein: CASSLWTARNTIYF
D gene: -; V gene: TRBV21-1; J gene: TRBJ2-2; clone size: -; CDR3 DNA: TGTGCCAGTTTCGTTGGTCACACCGGGGAGCTGTTTTTT; CDR3 protein: CASFVGHTGELFF
D gene: TRBD2; V gene: TRBV28; J gene: TRBJ2-1; clone size: -; CDR3 DNA: TGTGCCAGCACGAGAACAGCGGGGCCAAATGAGCAGTTCTTC; CDR3 protein: CASTRTAGPNEQFF
D gene: TRBD1; V gene: TRBV7-3; J gene: TRBJ2-7; clone size: -; CDR3 DNA: TGTGCCAGCAGCCCCGGGACAGGTAACTACGAGCAGTACTTC; CDR3 protein: CASSPGTGNYEQYF
D gene: -; V gene: TRBV18; J gene: TRBJ2-7; clone size: -; CDR3 DNA: TGTGCCAGCTCACCACGCAGTGCTGGCTACGAGCAGTACTTC; CDR3 protein: CASSPRSAGYEQYF
D gene: -; V gene: TRBV2; J gene: TRBJ2-7; clone size: -; CDR3 DNA: TGTGCCAGCAGTTCCCTCGCCAGGGTCGGGCAGTACTTC; CDR3 protein: CASSSLARVGQYF
D gene: -; V gene: TRBV5-1; J gene: TRBJ1-1; clone size: once; CDR3 DNA: TGCGCCAGCACCCAACAGGGCGGGGGCACTGAAGCTTTCTTT; CDR3 protein: CASTQQGGGTEAFF
D gene: TRBD1; V gene: TRBV7-2; J gene: TRBJ1-1; clone size: -; CDR3 DNA: TGTGCCAGCAGCTTAGTGAGGGGGCGATGGACTGAAGCTTTCTTT; CDR3 protein: CASSLVRGRWTEAFF
D gene: TRBD1; V gene: TRBV2; J gene: TRBJ1-2; clone size: many; CDR3 DNA: TGTGCCACCCGACAGGGCCCTAACTATGGCTACACCTTC; CDR3 protein: CATRQGPNYGYTF
D gene: TRBD2; V gene: TRBV5-1; J gene: TRBJ2-1; clone size: -; CDR3 DNA: TGCGCCAGCAGCTTGGACACTAGCGGGAGCTCTGAGCAGTTCTTC; CDR3 protein: CASSLDTSGSSEQFF
D gene: TRBD1; V gene: TRBV7-9; J gene: TRBJ2-7; clone size: -; CDR3 DNA: TGTGCCAGCAGCCCTACCCCGGGACAGGGGAGGAACGAGCAGTACTTC; CDR3 protein: CASSPTPGQGRNEQYF
D gene: -; V gene: TRBV7-9; J gene: TRBJ2-7; clone size: -; CDR3 DNA: TGTGCCAGCAGCCCTAGGATTGGGACAGCGGGCGTGTCCTACGAGCAGTACTTC; CDR3 protein: CASSPRIGTAGVSYEQYF
D gene: TRBD1; V gene: TRBV5-1; J gene: TRBJ1-2; clone size: once; CDR3 DNA: TGCGCCAGCAGCCCGGACGGGACAGCCTATGGCTACACCTTC; CDR3 protein: CASSPDGTAYGYTF
D gene: TRBD2; V gene: TRBV7-6; J gene: TRBJ2-1; clone size: -; CDR3 DNA: TGTGCCAGCAGCTCCGGGACTAGCGGGAGCCCCAATGAGCAGTTCTTC; CDR3 protein: CASSSGTSGSPNEQFF
D gene: TRBD1; V gene: TRBV28; J gene: TRBJ1-5; clone size: few; CDR3 DNA: TGTGCCAGCAGTCAGAGGACAGGGTATCAGCCCCAGCATTTT; CDR3 protein: CASSQRTGYQPQHF
D gene: -; V gene: TRBV7-8; J gene: TRBJ1-2; clone size: -; CDR3 DNA: TGTGCCAGCAGCGTCTACAGGGAGGTCGACTATGGCTACACCTTC; CDR3 protein: CASSVYREVDYGYTF
D gene: -; V gene: TRBV28; J gene: TRBJ1-4; clone size: -; CDR3 DNA: TGTGCCAGCAGTTTTCGGTACAGCATGAATGAAAAACTGTTTTTT; CDR3 protein: CASSFRYSMNEKLFF
D gene: -; V gene: TRBV7-9; J gene: TRBJ1-4; clone size: -; CDR3 DNA: TGTGCCAGCAGGCCCCCATCCTCTAATGAAAAACTGTTTTTT; CDR3 protein: CASRPPSSNEKLFF
D gene: TRBD2; V gene: TRBV9; J gene: TRBJ2-3; clone size: -; CDR3 DNA: TGTGCCAGCAGCCCCGGGACTAGCGCCACAGATACGCAGTATTTT; CDR3 protein: CASSPGTSATDTQYF
D gene: -; V gene: TRBV19; J gene: TRBJ1-5; clone size: few; CDR3 DNA: TGTGCCAGTAGTATTAGGGGGGGGACATCTAGCAATCAGCCCCAGCATTTT; CDR3 protein: CASSIRGGTSSNQPQHF
D gene: -; V gene: TRBV7-9; J gene: TRBJ2-5; clone size: -; CDR3 DNA: TGTGCCAGCAGTTCGCAGGGCTGGGAGACCCAGTACTTC; CDR3 protein: CASSSQGWETQYF